This T cell receptor beta chain came from a study of shared clonotypes between healthy human individuals. Study-level background: The donor pool was made up of two women and three men aged 18 to 49. Overall study findings and caveats: The generation probabilities recorded for non-shared clonotypes fell below those of clonotypes shared by all four donors. Across subsets, estimated richness was generally greater for naive than for memory populations.

The sorted-subset replicate PCRs were given about 200 ng DNA, which is 27,000 or so T cell genomes. Produced via immunoSEQ multiplex PCR; TCRdb's table is partial and in-frame only. The sample has about 1.1 million clones, roughly 80% seen once; the top ten hold 0.89%. V trimming: 11 bases; J trimming: 5 bases; junction bases outside the gene matches: 6. The length of the CDR3 is 12 residues. Germline V gives CDR1 MDHEN, CDR2 SYDVKM. As concerns this clone: Its target is not known.

Sequenced sample: memory CD4+ T cells from PBMCs. Subset indicated: CD45RA-negative fraction. The sequence was obtained from a man between 18 and 35 years old in good health. Some clones in this sample may be carry-over from other donors' samples. The chain combines TRBV28 with TRBJ2-7; 10 bases agree with TRBD1. Here the CDR3 DNA reads TGTGCCGGCGCGACAGGGGGCGACGAGCAGTACTTC. Residues: CAGATGGDEQYF.